This T cell receptor beta chain was recovered during a study of cytomegalovirus exposure and HLA in healthy donors. Overall study findings and caveats: In a later analysis, CMV-associated beta chains were mostly HLA-associated, it appeared. Altogether, some 160 TCR beta chains were recorded as cytomegalovirus-associated.

In this sample, this clone turned up a few times. The antigen is unknown. Trimming pared 4 bases from V and 7 bases from J, leaving 11 bases between. The CDR3 is 13 amino acids. Per germline, CDR1 SGHRS and CDR2 YFSETQ. In the PCR, 60 Vbeta and 13 Jbeta primers were used. TCRdb keeps only in-frame clones here, not all; method: immunoSEQ multiplex PCR. The sample records roughly 120,000 clones, about 79% being singletons. The sequenced sample consisted of PBMCs. The rearrangement uses TRBV5-1 and TRBJ1-4, with D hard to call. This TCR came from a woman aged 18-29 years in good health and CMV-seronegative. The CDR3, as DNA: TGCGCCAGCAGCCTCGAGCCGGGTGAAAAACTGTTTTTT. Translating it yields CASSLEPGEKLFF.